A selection of T cell receptor beta chains follows, all from one sample in a study of shared clonotypes between healthy human individuals. Data came from immunoSEQ multiplex PCR; TCRdb stores just in-frame clones and leaves some out. Of 450,000 to 500,000 clones listed, about 72% are singletons. Sequenced sample: PBMCs. The origin of the receptors is a woman aged 40 to 55 in good health. Some clones in this sample may be carry-over from other donors' samples. Each CDR3 is given with its conserved first and last residue. The order of the fields is D gene, clone size, J gene, V gene, CDR3 DNA, CDR3 protein. A D gene is named only where the DNA matches it firmly. The size of a clone is reported for some rows only, either as once, few or many, or as a class for expanded clones.

d_gene: NA; abundance: NA; j_gene: TRBJ1-6; v_gene: TRBV28; CDR3nt: TGTGCCAGCACCCCGCCAGGGGAAGGTTCACCCCTCCACTTT; CDR3aa: CASTPPGEGSPLHF
d_gene: NA; abundance: NA; j_gene: TRBJ1-3; v_gene: TRBV29-1; CDR3nt: TGCAGCGTGACACTGGGGGCCAACTCTGGAAACACCATATATTTT; CDR3aa: CSVTLGANSGNTIYF
d_gene: NA; abundance: once; j_gene: TRBJ2-7; v_gene: TRBV6-5; CDR3nt: TGTGCCAGCAGAGCCGCTGGTCGCTACGAGCAGTACTTC; CDR3aa: CASRAAGRYEQYF
d_gene: NA; abundance: NA; j_gene: TRBJ2-1; v_gene: TRBV2; CDR3nt: TGTGCCAGCAGGATAGACGGGTACAATGAGCAGTTCTTC; CDR3aa: CASRIDGYNEQFF
d_gene: NA; abundance: once; j_gene: TRBJ2-3; v_gene: TRBV28; CDR3nt: TGTGCCGCTTTCCGCAGAGATACGCAGTATTTT; CDR3aa: CAAFRRDTQYF
d_gene: NA; abundance: NA; j_gene: TRBJ2-2; v_gene: TRBV11-1; CDR3nt: TGTGCCAGCAGCCCGATAAGGGGCGGGGAGCTGTTTTTT; CDR3aa: CASSPIRGGELFF
d_gene: TRBD2; abundance: once; j_gene: TRBJ2-7; v_gene: TRBV6-6; CDR3nt: TGTGCCAGCAGTTATGGCGGGAGGGCCTACGAGCAGTACTTC; CDR3aa: CASSYGGRAYEQYF
d_gene: NA; abundance: NA; j_gene: TRBJ2-7; v_gene: TRBV7-8; CDR3nt: TGTGCCAGCAGCCCAACACGTCGGGCACTGACCTACGAGCAGTACTTC; CDR3aa: CASSPTRRALTYEQYF
d_gene: NA; abundance: NA; j_gene: TRBJ2-7; v_gene: TRBV7-9; CDR3nt: TGTGCCAGCAGCTCCGAGGGTAGGGAACGCGAGCAGTACTTC; CDR3aa: CASSSEGREREQYF
d_gene: NA; abundance: NA; j_gene: TRBJ2-1; v_gene: TRBV27; CDR3nt: TGTGCCAGCAGTCCCATAAGTTTAAGCGAATCCTACAATGAGCAGTTCTTC; CDR3aa: CASSPISLSESYNEQFF
d_gene: NA; abundance: many; j_gene: TRBJ2-5; v_gene: TRBV19; CDR3nt: TGTGCCAGTAGTCCTGGGGGACTTCTTGAGACCCAGTACTTC; CDR3aa: CASSPGGLLETQYF
d_gene: NA; abundance: NA; j_gene: TRBJ2-7; v_gene: TRBV11-1; CDR3nt: TGTGCCAGCAGCTTAGGGCCCCGCTCCGCGGACGAGCAGTACTTC; CDR3aa: CASSLGPRSADEQYF
d_gene: TRBD1; abundance: NA; j_gene: TRBJ1-5; v_gene: TRBV19; CDR3nt: TGTGCCAGTAGTTGGGGACAGGGTATGGATCAGCCCCAGCATTTT; CDR3aa: CASSWGQGMDQPQHF
d_gene: NA; abundance: NA; j_gene: TRBJ1-4; v_gene: TRBV27; CDR3nt: TGTGCCAGCAGTTTATCGGATGACCAACCCCGTCTAACAGGGAATAATGAAAGACTGTTTTTT; CDR3aa: CASSLSDDQPRLTGNNERLFF
d_gene: NA; abundance: few; j_gene: TRBJ1-2; v_gene: TRBV29-1; CDR3nt: TGCAGCGTTGAGGTCCAGGGGACTAACTATGGCTACACCTTC; CDR3aa: CSVEVQGTNYGYTF
d_gene: TRBD1; abundance: NA; j_gene: TRBJ1-4; v_gene: TRBV6-5; CDR3nt: TGTGCCAGCAGCACAGGGGGCGGTAATGAAAAACTGTTTTTT; CDR3aa: CASSTGGGNEKLFF
d_gene: NA; abundance: NA; j_gene: TRBJ2-7; v_gene: TRBV5-6; CDR3nt: TGTGCCAGCAGCTCCGTGGGGTTGACCTACGAGCAGTACTTC; CDR3aa: CASSSVGLTYEQYF
d_gene: NA; abundance: NA; j_gene: TRBJ1-2; v_gene: TRBV4-1; CDR3nt: TGCGCCAGCAGCCAAGTGGGGGCTAACTATGGCTACACCTTC; CDR3aa: CASSQVGANYGYTF
d_gene: NA; abundance: NA; j_gene: TRBJ1-5; v_gene: TRBV19; CDR3nt: TGTGCCAGTAGTATTATCAATCAGCCCCAGCATTTT; CDR3aa: CASSIINQPQHF
d_gene: NA; abundance: NA; j_gene: TRBJ2-5; v_gene: TRBV6-6; CDR3nt: TGTGCCAGCACCTCAGGGGCCCGGGAGACCCAGTACTTC; CDR3aa: CASTSGARETQYF
d_gene: TRBD1; abundance: once; j_gene: TRBJ2-1; v_gene: TRBV2; CDR3nt: TGTGCCAGCAGTGAACGTCAGGGGGCAGTTGAGCAGTTCTTC; CDR3aa: CASSERQGAVEQFF
d_gene: TRBD2; abundance: NA; j_gene: TRBJ2-5; v_gene: TRBV6-1; CDR3nt: TGTGCCAGCAGTGAACGACTAGCGGGAGGTCAAGAGACCCAGTACTTC; CDR3aa: CASSERLAGGQETQYF
d_gene: NA; abundance: NA; j_gene: TRBJ1-4; v_gene: TRBV7-9; CDR3nt: TGTGCCAGCAGCTCCCCCTTTTCAAGTGGGGAAAAACTGTTTTTT; CDR3aa: CASSSPFSSGEKLFF
d_gene: NA; abundance: NA; j_gene: TRBJ1-2; v_gene: TRBV29-1; CDR3nt: TGCAGCGGCGCCGGGACCGACTATGGCTACACCTTC; CDR3aa: CSGAGTDYGYTF
d_gene: TRBD2; abundance: NA; j_gene: TRBJ2-1; v_gene: TRBV2; CDR3nt: TGTGCCAGCAGCGATCCGGGACTAGCGGGAGTTGGCAATGAGCAGTTCTTC; CDR3aa: CASSDPGLAGVGNEQFF
d_gene: NA; abundance: few; j_gene: TRBJ1-5; v_gene: TRBV18; CDR3nt: TGTGCCAGCTCACCGAGTCTTAGCAATCAGCCCCAGCATTTT; CDR3aa: CASSPSLSNQPQHF
d_gene: NA; abundance: NA; j_gene: TRBJ1-4; v_gene: TRBV19; CDR3nt: TGTGCCAGTAGCTCCCGGGACAAGGGTCATGAAAAACTGTTTTTT; CDR3aa: CASSSRDKGHEKLFF